These 11 T cell receptor beta chains originate from one sample sequenced in a study of CD8 T cells in Susac syndrome. Random hexamers were used to reverse transcribe the RNA input (about 0.5 to 1 ug). TCRdb re-called the immunoSEQ multiplex PCR reads with MiXCR, one entry per CDR3 protein. The sample carries approximately 120,000 distinct CDR3 sequences, about nine tenths recorded once. Sequenced sample: CD8+ T cells from PBMCs. Every receptor here comes from a human donor in good health.

V and J are TRBV2 and TRBJ2-7; TRBD1 agrees at 7 bases. The ends lost 6 bases at V and 0 bases at J; junction bases unmatched: 5. Germline V gives CDR1 SNHLY, CDR2 FYNNEI. The CDR3 covers 14 residues. The CDR3 spells CASRGHRGSYEQYF. The CDR3 DNA reads TGTGCCAGCAGAGGACACAGGGGCTCCTACGAGCAGTACTTC.

This chain joins TRBV5-1 and TRBJ2-7; 8 positions agree with TRBD1. CDR1 SGHRS and CDR2 YFSETQ come from the germline V gene. The CDR3 extends over 13 amino acids. Trimming cost V 7 bases and J 3 bases; bases outside gene matches: 6. The CDR3 sequence: CASWGQDYYEQYF. CDR3 bases: TGCGCCAGCTGGGGACAGGATTACTACGAGCAGTACTTC. The full variable domain, rest sourced from reference TRBV5-1 and TRBJ2-7, is KAGVTQTPRYLIKTRGQQVTLSCSPISGHRSVSWYQQTPGQGLQFLFEYFSETQRNKGNFPGRFSGRQFSNSRSEMNVSTLELGDSALYLCASWGQDYYEQYFGPGTRLTVT.

The rearrangement links TRBV6-2 or TRBV6-3 to TRBJ2-5; 10 nucleotides agree with TRBD1. CDR3 length equals 15 residues. V gave up 4 bases and J gave up 4 bases; unmatched junction bases: 6. Germline CDR1 and CDR2: MNHEY and SVGEGT. The CDR3 DNA sequence: TGTGCCAGCAGTTCCCCGGGACAGGGGAGAGAGACCCAGTACTTC. Encoded protein: CASSSPGQGRETQYF.

The rearrangement links TRBV12-3 or TRBV12-4 to TRBJ2-2; D unresolved. Trimming left V 4 bases short and J 8 bases short, with 11 bases between. The CDR3 length is 13 residues. CDR3 bases: TGTGCCAGCAGTTCCAACCCCCGGGGGGAGCTGTTTTTT. Protein: CASSSNPRGELFF.

This chain joins TRBV20-1 and TRBJ2-7, with TRBD1 matching 7 bases. From germline, CDR1 is DFQATT and CDR2 SNEGSKA (reference sequence). This CDR3 is built from 14 residues. The ends lost 1 base at V and 3 bases at J; junction bases unmatched: 6. CDR3 sequence (DNA): TGCAGTGCTAGAGCCGCGACAGGGCTCTACGAGCAGTACTTC. Protein: CSARAATGLYEQYF.

The chain joins TRBV20-1 to TRBJ1-6; no clear D. V was pared by 2 bases and J by 0 bases, with 14 bases between. The CDR3 sequence is 17 residues long. CDR1 and CDR2 from the germline V gene are DFQATT and SNEGSKA (reference sequence). As DNA, the CDR3 is TGCAGTGCTAGAACCGGGATCCCGAGCTCCTATAATTCACCCCTCCACTTT. Translation gives CSARTGIPSSYNSPLHF.

This sequence joins TRBV6-5 and TRBJ2-6; TRBD1 aligns across 9 bases. V shed 6 bases, J shed 2 bases, and the junction held 2 bases outside the gene matches. The germline V gene encodes CDR1 MNHEY and CDR2 SVGAGI. CDR3 length: 15 residues. The chain's CDR3 is CASRTGGTGANVLTF. CDR3 DNA sequence: TGTGCCAGCAGAACAGGGGGCACTGGGGCCAACGTCCTGACTTTC.

This chain joins TRBV5-4 and TRBJ1-3, with unresolved D. The CDR3 contains 15 residues. Germline V gene lookup returns CDR1 SGHNT and CDR2 YYREEE (reference sequence). Trimming cost V 4 bases and J 1 base, with 12 bases left between them. The CDR3 bases are TGTGCCAGCAGCCTGACGGCGACGTCTGGAAACACCATATATTTT. This sequence encodes CASSLTATSGNTIYF.

The chain employs TRBV4-3 and TRBJ2-1; a weak D match, TRBD2 (5 bases). Germline values: CDR1 LGHNA, CDR2 YSLEER. The V gene lost 0 bases and the J gene lost 6 bases, with 12 bases spanning the gap. The CDR3 spans 15 residues. CDR3 region: CASSQDWHGINEQFF. CDR3 nucleotide sequence: TGCGCCAGCAGCCAAGATTGGCACGGGATCAATGAGCAGTTCTTC.

The CDR3 DNA follows: TGTGCCAGCATTATAGCGGACTATGGCTACACCTTC. It yields the protein CASIIADYGYTF. The rearrangement links TRBV2 to TRBJ1-2; D unclear. The germline CDR1 and CDR2 sequences are SNHLY and FYNNEI. V lost 7 bases and J lost 3, with 9 bases in between. CDR3 length: 12 amino acids.

A note on this clonotype: The junction and the germline gene differ at one end; a read error may be behind it. This sequence joins TRBV5-1 and TRBJ2-2, with D uncertain. Germline CDR1 reads SGHRS; CDR2 reads YFSETQ. CDR3 length: 14 residues. The CDR3 spells CASSLAGVTRELFF. In DNA form, the CDR3 reads TGCGCCAGCAGCTTGGCTGGGGTCACCCGGGAGCTGTTTTTT.